This is a list of T cell receptor beta chains from one sample in a study of blood T cell repertoires in COVID-19. TCRdb keeps only in-frame clones here, not all; method: immunoSEQ multiplex PCR. The table lists about 190,000 clones, roughly 88% of them singletons, with roughly 6.2% in the top ten. Sequences were obtained from peripheral blood. The source is a woman between 40 and 50 years old who had recovered from COVID-19. Both conserved end residues are part of each CDR3. Fields, in order: clone size, D gene, J gene, CDR3 length, V gene, CDR3 DNA, CDR3 protein. A D gene is named only where the DNA matches it firmly. Expanded clones are given a class, and other clones once, few, many or no size at all.

few - TRBJ2-1 13 TRBV27 TGTGCCAGCAGTCCACTAGCAGAGCTTGAGCAGTTCTTC CASSPLAELEQFF
- TRBD1 TRBJ1-2 13 TRBV19 TGTGCCAGTAGTACGACAGGGGACTATGGCTACACCTTC CASSTTGDYGYTF
- - TRBJ2-3 14 TRBV9 TGTGCCAGCAATGGAGGTGGGTACACAGATACGCAGTATTTT CASNGGGYTDTQYF
- TRBD1 TRBJ2-7 14 TRBV7-9 TGTGCCAGCAGGGGACAGGCGACGTCCTACGAGCAGTACTTC CASRGQATSYEQYF
- TRBD1 TRBJ2-2 15 TRBV19 TGTGCCAGTAGCTCACGGACAGGGGAGACCGGGGAGCTGTTTTTT CASSSRTGETGELFF
- TRBD1 TRBJ1-6 16 TRBV11-3 TGTGCCAGCAGCCCCGGACAGGGGTCATATAATTCACCCCTCCACTTT CASSPGQGSYNSPLHF
- - TRBJ1-1 12 TRBV2 TGTGCCAGCAGTGAGCAGACAGCTGAAGCTTTCTTT CASSEQTAEAFF
- TRBD2 TRBJ2-2 17 TRBV11-3 TGTGCCAGCAGCTTAGACGGACTAGCGGGGGACACCGGGGAGCTGTTTTTT CASSLDGLAGDTGELFF
- TRBD2 TRBJ2-1 16 TRBV6-5 TGTGCCAGCAGTTACCAACTACTAGCGGGCTACAATGAGCAGTTCTTC CASSYQLLAGYNEQFF
once TRBD1 TRBJ2-7 14 TRBV11-2 TGTGCCAGCAGCGCGACAGGGGGAGGCTACGAGCAGTACTTC CASSATGGGYEQYF
few - TRBJ2-2 13 TRBV10-1 TGCGCCAGCACGTGGATCATTTATCGGGTGCTGTTTTTT CASTWIIYRVLFF
- TRBD2 TRBJ2-1 17 TRBV4-2 TGTGCCAGCAGCCAAGATCGGACTAGCAGCTCCTACAATGAGCAGTTCTTC CASSQDRTSSSYNEQFF
- TRBD1 TRBJ1-2 14 TRBV7-9 TGTGCCAGCAGCCCCGCAACAGGGGACTATGGCTACACCTTC CASSPATGDYGYTF
- TRBD2 TRBJ2-7 20 TRBV14 TGTGCCAGCAGCCGACTCACTCCCCCGTTCGCGGGAGAGGGCTCCTACGAGCAGTACTTC CASSRLTPPFAGEGSYEQYF
- TRBD1 TRBJ1-3 14 TRBV6-1 TGTGCCAGCAGTGAGACAGGGGTTGGAAACACCATATATTTT CASSETGVGNTIYF
- - TRBJ2-5 14 TRBV18 TGTGCCAGCTCACCCGACAGAGCTGGAGAGACCCAGTACTTC CASSPDRAGETQYF
- - TRBJ1-2 14 TRBV28 TGTGCCAGCAGTGCCCGGACAGCCTCCTATGGCTACACCTTC CASSARTASYGYTF
few TRBD2 TRBJ2-1 18 TRBV7-4 TGTGCCAGCAGCGTAGGCCCCTCTTGGGGACTAAACAACAATGAGCAGTTCTTC CASSVGPSWGLNNNEQFF
- - TRBJ1-5 16 TRBV15 TGTGCCACCAGCAGACTGGGGGGGGCGGACAATCAGCCCCAGCATTTT CATSRLGGADNQPQHF
- TRBD1 TRBJ2-2 15 TRBV19 TGTGCCAGTAGAAGGACAGGGGGTAACACCGGGGAGCTGTTTTTT CASRRTGGNTGELFF
- TRBD2 TRBJ2-3 14 TRBV30 TGTGCCTGGAGTCCGGGGGGGGCCACAGATACGCAGTATTTT CAWSPGGATDTQYF
- TRBD1 TRBJ1-1 17 TRBV18 TGTGCCAGCTCACCAAGGGGGGACAGGGGGCTGGTCGCTGAAGCTTTCTTT CASSPRGDRGLVAEAFF
- - TRBJ1-6 13 TRBV19 TGTGCCAGTAGAACCAGGGGTGATTCACCCCTCCACTTT CASRTRGDSPLHF
few - TRBJ1-6 18 TRBV18 TGTGCCAGCTCACGCGGGCAGGCCGCTAGCTCCTATAATTCACCCCTCCACTTT CASSRGQAASSYNSPLHF
- - TRBJ2-1 16 TRBV27 TGTGCCAGCAGTACTTATCTCGGGAACTCCTACAATGAGCAGTTCTTC CASSTYLGNSYNEQFF
- - TRBJ2-1 15 TRBV11-3 TGTGCCAGCAGCTTAGCTTTCAGCTCCTACAATGAGCAGTTCTTC CASSLAFSSYNEQFF
- - TRBJ2-7 13 TRBV5-8 TGTGCCAGCAGCCGGGGACATAGCTACGAGCAGTACTTC CASSRGHSYEQYF
once TRBD1 TRBJ2-7 15 TRBV4-1 TGCGCCAGCAGCCAAGAATGGACAGGGCCCTACGAGCAGTACTTC CASSQEWTGPYEQYF
- TRBD1 TRBJ1-1 13 TRBV2 TGTGCCAGCCTACGGACAGGGACCACTGAAGCTTTCTTT CASLRTGTTEAFF
- - TRBJ1-2 14 TRBV5-6 TGTGCCAGCAGCCCTCCCCCGGGGAGGGATGGCTACACCTTC CASSPPPGRDGYTF
- - TRBJ1-6 16 TRBV5-4 TGTGCCAGCAGTCGGACTTGGGATCTGAATAATTCACCCCTCCACTTT CASSRTWDLNNSPLHF
once TRBD1 TRBJ1-1 15 TRBV29-1 TGCAGCGTTGAAGATCCGAGGGGGCCGAACACTGAAGCTTTCTTT CSVEDPRGPNTEAFF
- TRBD1 TRBJ2-7 15 TRBV7-9 TGTGCCAGCAGCAAACAGGGGGCCCATTCCTACGAGCAGTACTTC CASSKQGAHSYEQYF
- TRBD2 TRBJ2-2 15 TRBV9 TGTGCCAGCAGCGTAGCCGGGAGGGACACCGGGGAGCTGTTTTTT CASSVAGRDTGELFF
- - TRBJ2-7 17 TRBV11-2 TGTGCCAGCAGCTTAGATGTCGGTTCGGAGCCTCGGTACGAGCAGTACTTC CASSLDVGSEPRYEQYF
- TRBD2 TRBJ2-1 14 TRBV5-1 TGCGCCAGCAGCTTGGCCGGGACTAGTCCTGAGCAGTTCTTC CASSLAGTSPEQFF
- - TRBJ2-2 13 TRBV5-4 TGTGCCAGCAGCTTGGTGGCCACCGGGGAGCTGTTTTTT CASSLVATGELFF
- TRBD1 TRBJ1-5 16 TRBV27 TGTGCCAGCACCAACGGACAGGGTATCGAAAAACAGCCCCAGCATTTT CASTNGQGIEKQPQHF
few - TRBJ2-5 13 TRBV6-2/TRBV6-3 TGTGCCAGCAGTTACTTGGCAGATGAGACCCAGTACTTC CASSYLADETQYF
- - TRBJ2-1 15 TRBV28 TGTGCCAGCAGGCTTGTCGGACTACCCACGGATGAGCAGTTCTTC CASRLVGLPTDEQFF
- TRBD2 TRBJ2-7 15 TRBV11-2 TGTGCCAGCAGCTTAAACCCTAGCGGTACCTACGAGCAGTACTTC CASSLNPSGTYEQYF
- TRBD1 TRBJ1-2 13 TRBV6-6 TGTGCCAGCAGTTACACACAGGGGGATGGCTACACCTTC CASSYTQGDGYTF
- - TRBJ2-7 12 TRBV5-1 TGCGCCAGCAGCCCGGGGGCCTACGAGCAGTACTTC CASSPGAYEQYF
- - TRBJ1-1 13 TRBV6-5 TGTGCCAGCAGTTTTGAGGGTGGGACTGAAGCTTTCTTT CASSFEGGTEAFF
- - TRBJ1-2 18 TRBV6-4 TGTGCCAGCAGTGACGCAGACATATGGGTCCGTCGGGGATACGGCTACACCTTC CASSDADIWVRRGYGYTF
- TRBD1 TRBJ1-1 13 TRBV28 TGTGCCAGCAGCATTTCAGGACAGGCTGAAGCTTTCTTT CASSISGQAEAFF
- - TRBJ1-5 12 TRBV27 TGTGCCAGCCGGACAAAGAATCAGCCCCAGCATTTT CASRTKNQPQHF
- - TRBJ2-2 15 TRBV6-5 TGTGCCAGCACGGCCCGGCAGGGTTACACCGGGGAGCTGTTTTTT CASTARQGYTGELFF
- - TRBJ2-3 13 TRBV12-3/TRBV12-4 TGTGCCAGCAGTTTGGCTGACACAGATACGCAGTATTTT CASSLADTDTQYF
- - TRBJ2-7 14 TRBV27 TGTGCCAGCAGTTTATTGCCAACAGAGTACGAGCAGTACTTC CASSLLPTEYEQYF